These T cell receptor beta chains were read from a single sample in a study of response to subunit inactivated influenza vaccine. TCRdb processed the RT-PCR reads anew with MiXCR; each CDR3 protein has one entry. The table includes 550,000 to 800,000 distinct CDR3 sequences, approximately 15% detected once. Material: PBMCs from blood, obtained around 15 days before vaccination. The receptors derive from a man aged 50 to 60 who received an inactivated influenza vaccine. Both conserved end residues are trimmed from each CDR3. D genes are given only for firm matches.

v_call d_call cdr3_aa
TRBV2 TRBD1 ASSTEGQGLYEQY
TRBV28 TRBD2 ASRFARGGGTDTQY
TRBV9 TRBD2 ASSVSLSGRGADTQY
TRBV28 NA ASSLLASGEQY
TRBV20-1 TRBD1 SARDSQGVGNGNQPQH
TRBV20-1 NA SAREWAGTAQETQY
TRBV27 TRBD1 ASRGTGNEQY
TRBV28 TRBD2 ASSLGLVRETQY
TRBV29-1 NA SVEVSGSSNTEAF
TRBV2 TRBD2 ATQPGTSGRGRTDTQY
TRBV12-3/TRBV12-4 TRBD2 ATSWEAGGHEQY
TRBV6-1 NA ASSPLQVSYEQY
TRBV12-3/TRBV12-4 NA ASSQGQGPNYGYT
TRBV7-2 NA ASSVAVSTYEQY
TRBV15 NA ATSRDSASLEQF
TRBV6-2/TRBV6-3 TRBD2 ASRLAGVSYEQY
TRBV29-1 NA SVHPRDSTDTQY
TRBV5-1 TRBD2 ASSRGFSGSLSTDTQY
TRBV9 TRBD1 ASSSWGQGARETQY
TRBV5-5 NA ASSLARGSPTEQF